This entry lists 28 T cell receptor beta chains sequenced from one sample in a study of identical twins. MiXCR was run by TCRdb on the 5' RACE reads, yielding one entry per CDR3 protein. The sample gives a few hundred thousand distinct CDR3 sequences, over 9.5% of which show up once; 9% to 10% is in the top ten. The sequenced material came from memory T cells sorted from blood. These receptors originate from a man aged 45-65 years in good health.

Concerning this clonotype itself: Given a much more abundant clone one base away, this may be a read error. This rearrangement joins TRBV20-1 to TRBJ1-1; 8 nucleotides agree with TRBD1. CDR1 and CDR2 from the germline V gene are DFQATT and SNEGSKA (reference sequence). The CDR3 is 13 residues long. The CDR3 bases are TGCGGTGCGATCCCAGGGGGCGATCCTGAAGCTTTCTTT. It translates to CGAIPGGDPEAFF.

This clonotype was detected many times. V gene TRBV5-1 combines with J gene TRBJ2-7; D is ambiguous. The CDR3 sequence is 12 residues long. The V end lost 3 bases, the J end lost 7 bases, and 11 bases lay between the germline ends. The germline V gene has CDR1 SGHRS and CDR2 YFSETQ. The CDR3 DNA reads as TGCGCCAGCAGCTACTTGATGGGGGAGCAGTACTTC. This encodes CASSYLMGEQYF.

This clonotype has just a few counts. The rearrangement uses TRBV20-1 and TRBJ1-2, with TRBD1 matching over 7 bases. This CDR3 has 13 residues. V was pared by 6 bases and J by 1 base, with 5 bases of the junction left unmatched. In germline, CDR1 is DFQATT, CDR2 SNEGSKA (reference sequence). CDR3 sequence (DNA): TGCAGTGCCCGGGACAGTGGTAACTATGGCTACACCTTC. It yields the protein CSARDSGNYGYTF.

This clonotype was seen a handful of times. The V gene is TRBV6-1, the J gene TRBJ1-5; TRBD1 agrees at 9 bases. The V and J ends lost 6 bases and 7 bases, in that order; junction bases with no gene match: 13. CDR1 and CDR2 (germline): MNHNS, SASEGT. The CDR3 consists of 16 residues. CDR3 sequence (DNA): TGTGCCAGCAGACCCATGGGACAGGGAAGTCAACAGCCCCAGCATTTT. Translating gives CASRPMGQGSQQPQHF.

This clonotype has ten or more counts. Written as DNA, the CDR3 is TGTGCCAGCAGCAAGGGACAGGGAGTCTACGAGCAGTACTTC. It specifies CASSKGQGVYEQYF. This rearrangement joins TRBV12-3 or TRBV12-4 to TRBJ2-7; 9 positions match TRBD1. J was trimmed by 3 bases and V by 6 bases; bases with no gene match: 6. The CDR3 extends over 14 amino acids.

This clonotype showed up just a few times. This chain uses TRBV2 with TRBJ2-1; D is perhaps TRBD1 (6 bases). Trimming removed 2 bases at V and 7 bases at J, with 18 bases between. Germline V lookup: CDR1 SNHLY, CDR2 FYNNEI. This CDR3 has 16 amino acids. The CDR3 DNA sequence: TGTGCCAGCAGTGAAATCACAGGGATCAAGGGGAATGAGCAGTTCTTC. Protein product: CASSEITGIKGNEQFF. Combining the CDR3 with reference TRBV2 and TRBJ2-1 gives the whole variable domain EPEVTQTPSHQVTQMGQEVILRCVPISNHLYFYWYRQILGQKVEFLVSFYNNEISEKSEIFDDQFSVERPDGSNFTLKIRSTKLEDSAMYFCASSEITGIKGNEQFFGPGTRLTVL.

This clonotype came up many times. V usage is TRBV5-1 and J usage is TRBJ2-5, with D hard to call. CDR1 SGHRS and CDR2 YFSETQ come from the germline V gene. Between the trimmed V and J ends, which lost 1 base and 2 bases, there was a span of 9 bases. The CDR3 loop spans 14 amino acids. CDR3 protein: CASSLSWLQETQYF. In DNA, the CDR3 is TGCGCCAGCAGCTTGTCATGGCTACAAGAGACCCAGTACTTC. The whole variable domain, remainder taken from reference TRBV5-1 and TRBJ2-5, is KAGVTQTPRYLIKTRGQQVTLSCSPISGHRSVSWYQQTPGQGLQFLFEYFSETQRNKGNFPGRFSGRQFSNSRSEMNVSTLELGDSALYLCASSLSWLQETQYFGPGTRLLVL.

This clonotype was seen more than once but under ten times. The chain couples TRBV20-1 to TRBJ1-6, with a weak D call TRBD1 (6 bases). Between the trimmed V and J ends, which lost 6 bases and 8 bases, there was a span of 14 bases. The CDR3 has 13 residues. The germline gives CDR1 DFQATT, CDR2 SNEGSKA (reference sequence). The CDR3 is CSADQGQHSPLHF. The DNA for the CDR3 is TGCAGTGCAGACCAGGGGCAGCATTCACCCCTCCACTTT.

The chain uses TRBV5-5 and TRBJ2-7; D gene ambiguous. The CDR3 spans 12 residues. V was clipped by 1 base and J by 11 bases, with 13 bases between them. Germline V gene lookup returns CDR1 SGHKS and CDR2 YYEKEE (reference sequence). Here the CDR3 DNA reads TGTGCCAGCAGCTTGTTCGCCGAGTGGGAGTACTTC. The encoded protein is CASSLFAEWEYF.

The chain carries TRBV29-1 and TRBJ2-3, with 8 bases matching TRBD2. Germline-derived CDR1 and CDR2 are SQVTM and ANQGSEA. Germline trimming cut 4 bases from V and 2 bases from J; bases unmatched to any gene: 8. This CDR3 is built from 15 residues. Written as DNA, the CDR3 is TGCAGCGTTGGGGAGTTAGCGGGATTCACAGATACGCAGTATTTT. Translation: CSVGELAGFTDTQYF.

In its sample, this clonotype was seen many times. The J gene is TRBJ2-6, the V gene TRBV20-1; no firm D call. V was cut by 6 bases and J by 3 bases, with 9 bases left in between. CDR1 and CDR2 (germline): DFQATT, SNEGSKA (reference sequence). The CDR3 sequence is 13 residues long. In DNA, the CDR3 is TGCAGTGCCGATGCAGATGGGGCCAACGTCCTGACTTTC. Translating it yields CSADADGANVLTF.

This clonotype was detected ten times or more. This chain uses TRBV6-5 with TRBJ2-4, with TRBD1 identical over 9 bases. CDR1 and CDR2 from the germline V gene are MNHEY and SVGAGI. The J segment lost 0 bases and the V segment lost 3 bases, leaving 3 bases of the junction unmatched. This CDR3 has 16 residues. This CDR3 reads CASSYNRGLAKNIQYF. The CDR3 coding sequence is TGTGCCAGCAGTTATAACAGGGGGCTAGCCAAAAACATTCAGTACTTC.

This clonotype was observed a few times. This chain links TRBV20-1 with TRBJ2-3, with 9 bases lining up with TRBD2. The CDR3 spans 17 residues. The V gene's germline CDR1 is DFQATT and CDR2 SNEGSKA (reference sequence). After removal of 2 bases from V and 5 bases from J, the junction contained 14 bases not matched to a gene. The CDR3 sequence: CSARRISGSSFQDTQYF. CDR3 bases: TGCAGTGCTAGAAGGATTAGCGGGAGTTCATTCCAAGATACGCAGTATTTT.

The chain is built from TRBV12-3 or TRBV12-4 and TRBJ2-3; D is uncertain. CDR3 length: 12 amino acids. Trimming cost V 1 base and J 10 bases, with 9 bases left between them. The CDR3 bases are TGTGCCAGCAGTTTAGGGGAAATGGCGCAGTATTTT. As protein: CASSLGEMAQYF.

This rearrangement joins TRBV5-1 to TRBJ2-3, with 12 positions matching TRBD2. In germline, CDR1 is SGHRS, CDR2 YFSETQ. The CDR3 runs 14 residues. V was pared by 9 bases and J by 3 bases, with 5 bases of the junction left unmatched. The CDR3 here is CATRTSGITDTQYF. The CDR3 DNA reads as TGCGCCACCAGGACTAGCGGGATTACAGATACGCAGTATTTT.

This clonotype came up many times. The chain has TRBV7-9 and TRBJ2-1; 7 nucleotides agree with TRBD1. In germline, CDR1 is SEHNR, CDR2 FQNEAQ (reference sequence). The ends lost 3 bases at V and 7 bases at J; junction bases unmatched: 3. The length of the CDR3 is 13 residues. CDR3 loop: CASSLRGLNEQFF. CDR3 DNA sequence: TGTGCCAGCAGCTTGAGGGGGCTAAATGAGCAGTTCTTC. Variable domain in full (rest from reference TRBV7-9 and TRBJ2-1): DTGVSQNPRHKITKRGQNVTFRCDPISEHNRLYWYRQTLGQGPEFLTYFQNEAQLEKSRLLSDRFSAERPKGSFSTLEIQRTEQGDSAMYLCASSLRGLNEQFFGPGTRLTVL.

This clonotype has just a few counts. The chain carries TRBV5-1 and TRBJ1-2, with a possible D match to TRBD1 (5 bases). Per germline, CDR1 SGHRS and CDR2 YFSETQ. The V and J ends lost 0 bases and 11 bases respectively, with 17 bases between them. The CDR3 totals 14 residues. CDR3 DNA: TGCGCCAGCAGCTTGGGAGGCAGGGACGTGACATACACCTTC. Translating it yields CASSLGGRDVTYTF. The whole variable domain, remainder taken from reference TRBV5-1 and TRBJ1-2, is KAGVTQTPRYLIKTRGQQVTLSCSPISGHRSVSWYQQTPGQGLQFLFEYFSETQRNKGNFPGRFSGRQFSNSRSEMNVSTLELGDSALYLCASSLGGRDVTYTFGSGTRLTVV.

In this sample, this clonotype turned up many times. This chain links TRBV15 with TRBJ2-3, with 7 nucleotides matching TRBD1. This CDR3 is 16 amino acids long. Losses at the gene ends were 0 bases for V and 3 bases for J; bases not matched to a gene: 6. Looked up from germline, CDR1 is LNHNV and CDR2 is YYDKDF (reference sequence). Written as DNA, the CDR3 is TGTGCCACCAGCAGAGATCCGGCCAGGGGGACAGATACGCAGTATTTT. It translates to CATSRDPARGTDTQYF.

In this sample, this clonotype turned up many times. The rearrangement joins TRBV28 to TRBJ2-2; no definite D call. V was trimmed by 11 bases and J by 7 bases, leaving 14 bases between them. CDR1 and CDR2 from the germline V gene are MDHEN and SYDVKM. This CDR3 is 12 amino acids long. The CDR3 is CASQLGFGELFF. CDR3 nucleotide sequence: TGTGCCTCTCAACTGGGATTCGGGGAGCTGTTTTTT.

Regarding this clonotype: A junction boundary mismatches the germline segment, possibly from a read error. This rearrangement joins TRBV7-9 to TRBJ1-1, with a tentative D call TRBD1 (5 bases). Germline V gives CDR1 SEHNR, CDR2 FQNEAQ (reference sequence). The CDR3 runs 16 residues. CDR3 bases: TGTGCCAGCAGCCCCGGGACGGGAGGAGAGGGCACTGAAGCTTCCTTT. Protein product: CASSPGTGGEGTEASF.

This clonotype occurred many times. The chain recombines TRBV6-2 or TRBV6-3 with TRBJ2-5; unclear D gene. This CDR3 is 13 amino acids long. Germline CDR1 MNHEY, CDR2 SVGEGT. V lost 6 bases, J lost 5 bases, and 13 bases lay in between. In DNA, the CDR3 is TGTGCCAGCAGCTTTCCAACCACGGAGACCCAGTACTTC. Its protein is CASSFPTTETQYF.

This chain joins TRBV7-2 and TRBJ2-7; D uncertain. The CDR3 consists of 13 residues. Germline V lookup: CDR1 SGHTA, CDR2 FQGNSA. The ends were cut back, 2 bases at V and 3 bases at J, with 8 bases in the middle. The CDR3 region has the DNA TGTGCCAGCAGCTTAATCGGCAACTACGAGCAGTACTTC. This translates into CASSLIGNYEQYF.

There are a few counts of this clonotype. The CDR3 nucleotides are TGTGCCAGCAGTTTACGGACCTCAGGGGCCGGTGGTACGCAGTATTTT. Translated: CASSLRTSGAGGTQYF. This chain links TRBV28 with TRBJ2-3, with D tentatively TRBD1 (6 bases). The germline V gene encodes CDR1 MDHEN and CDR2 SYDVKM. The ends were cut back, 2 bases at V and 8 bases at J, with 20 bases in the middle. The CDR3 is made up of 16 amino acids. The full variable domain, completed using reference TRBV28 and TRBJ2-3, is DVKVTQSSRYLVKRTGEKVFLECVQDMDHENMFWYRQDPGLGLRLIYFSYDVKMKEKGDIPEGYSVSREKKERFSLILESASTNQTSMYLCASSLRTSGAGGTQYFGPGTRLTVL.

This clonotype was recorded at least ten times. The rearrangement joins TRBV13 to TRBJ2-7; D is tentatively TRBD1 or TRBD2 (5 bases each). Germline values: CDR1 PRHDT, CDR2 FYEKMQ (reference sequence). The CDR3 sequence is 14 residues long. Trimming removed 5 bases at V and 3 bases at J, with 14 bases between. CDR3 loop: CASSLRDGNYEQYF. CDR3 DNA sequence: TGTGCCAGCAGCCTTAGGGACGGGAACTACGAGCAGTACTTC.

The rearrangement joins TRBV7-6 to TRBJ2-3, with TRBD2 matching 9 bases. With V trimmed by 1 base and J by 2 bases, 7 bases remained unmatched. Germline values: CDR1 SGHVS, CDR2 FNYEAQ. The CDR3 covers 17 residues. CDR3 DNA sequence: TGTGCCAGCAGCTTAGAAGCTAGCGGGATTCCCACAGATACGCAGTATTTT. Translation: CASSLEASGIPTDTQYF.

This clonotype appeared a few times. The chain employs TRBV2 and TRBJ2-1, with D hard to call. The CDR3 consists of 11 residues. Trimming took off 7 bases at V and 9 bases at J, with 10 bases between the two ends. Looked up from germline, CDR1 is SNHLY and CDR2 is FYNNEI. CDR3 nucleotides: TGTGCCAGCAAGGTTTACGGTGAGCAGTTCTTC. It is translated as CASKVYGEQFF.

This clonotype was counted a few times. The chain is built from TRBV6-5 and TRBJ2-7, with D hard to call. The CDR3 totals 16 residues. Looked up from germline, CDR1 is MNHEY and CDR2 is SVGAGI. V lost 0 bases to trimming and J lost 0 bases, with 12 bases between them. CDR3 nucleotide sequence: TGTGCCAGCAGTTACTCTTTTCCGCCAGGCTCCTACGAGCAGTACTTC. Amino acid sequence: CASSYSFPPGSYEQYF.

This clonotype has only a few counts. The CDR3: CATSRDFSSNQPQHF. DNA for the CDR3: TGTGCCACCAGCAGAGATTTTTCTAGCAATCAGCCCCAGCATTTT. This sequence joins TRBV15 and TRBJ1-5; D not certain. The CDR3 is 15 residues long. Germline V gene sequence: CDR1 LNHNV, CDR2 YYDKDF (reference sequence). V was shortened by 0 bases and J by 0 bases, with 6 bases between the two germline ends.